These T cell receptor beta chains were read from a single sample in a study of shared clonotypes between healthy human individuals. The protocol was immunoSEQ multiplex PCR, while the TCRdb copy is restricted to in-frame clones and leaves out a portion. The table has 550,000 to 600,000 clones, 70% to 80% seen once. What was sequenced was PBMCs. The receptors come from a woman aged 40 to 50 in good health. Some clones in this sample may be carry-over from other donors' samples. CDR3s include the opening cysteine and the closing phenylalanine or tryptophan. The order of the fields is CDR3 protein, CDR3 DNA, V gene, clone size, J gene, CDR3 length, D gene. A D gene is named only where the DNA matches it firmly. Clone size is given for some rows only: seen once, a few or many times, or a class if the clone is expanded.

cdr3_aa: CASSEHQPRHF; cdr3_nt: TGTGCCAGCAGTGAACATCAGCCCCGGCATTTT; v_call: TRBV6-1; clone_size: NA; j_call: TRBJ1-5; cdr3_length: 11; d_call: NA
cdr3_aa: CASCGGQGRSGTDTQYF; cdr3_nt: TGTGCCAGCTGTGGGGGGCAGGGGCGGTCAGGCACAGATACGCAGTATTTT; v_call: TRBV28; clone_size: NA; j_call: TRBJ2-3; cdr3_length: 17; d_call: NA
cdr3_aa: CASSMGGRETQYF; cdr3_nt: TGTGCCAGTAGTATGGGGGGCAGGGAGACCCAGTACTTC; v_call: TRBV19; clone_size: many; j_call: TRBJ2-5; cdr3_length: 13; d_call: NA
cdr3_aa: CASSLGGQGPQYF; cdr3_nt: TGTGCCAGCAGCTTAGGGGGACAGGGGCCCCAGTACTTC; v_call: TRBV7-7; clone_size: NA; j_call: TRBJ2-5; cdr3_length: 13; d_call: TRBD1
cdr3_aa: CASSSHRGAYEQYF; cdr3_nt: TGTGCCAGCAGCTCTCACAGGGGCGCCTACGAGCAGTACTTC; v_call: TRBV27; clone_size: NA; j_call: TRBJ2-7; cdr3_length: 14; d_call: TRBD1
cdr3_aa: CATSHPRAGETEAFF; cdr3_nt: TGTGCCACCAGCCATCCCAGGGCTGGGGAAACTGAAGCTTTCTTT; v_call: TRBV15; clone_size: NA; j_call: TRBJ1-1; cdr3_length: 15; d_call: NA
cdr3_aa: CASSQPTSNSYNEQFF; cdr3_nt: TGCGCCAGCAGCCAACCAACTAGTAATTCCTACAATGAGCAGTTCTTC; v_call: TRBV4-1; clone_size: NA; j_call: TRBJ2-1; cdr3_length: 16; d_call: NA
cdr3_aa: CASSTMDTPKGAFF; cdr3_nt: TGTGCCAGCAGTACCATGGACACCCCCAAGGGAGCTTTCTTT; v_call: TRBV7-9; clone_size: NA; j_call: TRBJ1-1; cdr3_length: 14; d_call: NA
cdr3_aa: CAISESGVGSYNEQFF; cdr3_nt: TGTGCCATCAGTGAGTCGGGGGTGGGCTCCTACAATGAGCAGTTCTTC; v_call: TRBV10-3; clone_size: few; j_call: TRBJ2-1; cdr3_length: 16; d_call: NA
cdr3_aa: CASSQQQGGATEAFF; cdr3_nt: TGCGCCAGCAGCCAACAACAGGGTGGGGCGACTGAAGCTTTCTTT; v_call: TRBV4-1; clone_size: NA; j_call: TRBJ1-1; cdr3_length: 15; d_call: NA
cdr3_aa: CASSPRGGTHGYTF; cdr3_nt: TGTGCCAGCAGCCCTAGGGGGGGTACCCATGGCTACACCTTC; v_call: TRBV7-8; clone_size: many; j_call: TRBJ1-2; cdr3_length: 14; d_call: NA
cdr3_aa: CASSTQEESYYGGYTF; cdr3_nt: TGTGCCAGCAGCACCCAGGAGGAAAGTTACTATGGAGGCTACACCTTC; v_call: TRBV5-4; clone_size: few; j_call: TRBJ1-2; cdr3_length: 16; d_call: NA
cdr3_aa: CASSPSSIAVKGEFF; cdr3_nt: TGTGCCAGCAGCCCAAGCTCAATAGCGGTCAAGGGTGAGTTCTTC; v_call: TRBV7-9; clone_size: NA; j_call: TRBJ2-1; cdr3_length: 15; d_call: NA
cdr3_aa: CASSIQQGNEKLFF; cdr3_nt: TGTGCCAGTAGTATACAACAGGGTAATGAAAAACTGTTTTTT; v_call: TRBV19; clone_size: NA; j_call: TRBJ1-4; cdr3_length: 14; d_call: NA
cdr3_aa: CASSLMGTGGWEGYTF; cdr3_nt: TGTGCCAGCAGTCTTATGGGGACAGGGGGCTGGGAGGGCTACACCTTC; v_call: TRBV28; clone_size: few; j_call: TRBJ1-2; cdr3_length: 16; d_call: TRBD1
cdr3_aa: CASSGRDGKNTEAFF; cdr3_nt: TGTGCCAGCAGCGGACGGGACGGAAAAAACACTGAAGCTTTCTTT; v_call: TRBV9; clone_size: NA; j_call: TRBJ1-1; cdr3_length: 15; d_call: NA
cdr3_aa: CASSDRTSGSYEQYF; cdr3_nt: TGCGCCAGCAGTGATCGGACTAGCGGGAGCTACGAGCAGTACTTC; v_call: TRBV10-2; clone_size: once; j_call: TRBJ2-7; cdr3_length: 15; d_call: TRBD2
cdr3_aa: CASSLSSGDLYNEQFF; cdr3_nt: TGTGCCAGCAGTTTATCCAGCGGGGACCTATACAATGAGCAGTTCTTC; v_call: TRBV27; clone_size: many; j_call: TRBJ2-1; cdr3_length: 16; d_call: TRBD2